The present T cell receptor (beta chain) was sequenced within a study of CD8 T cells in ankylosing spondylitis. Study-wide results and caveats: Enrichment of disease-linked clones was reportedly significant in matched ankylosing spondylitis synovial fluid. Some of these motif variants have turned up before, in reports on reactive arthritis synovial fluid and blood. One TCR beta motif, made up of 7 or 8 highly homologous variants, appeared characteristic of ankylosing spondylitis blood. Those disease-linked clones were CD8+; they were also relatively rare in peripheral blood.

Quantitative molecular-barcoded 5'-RACE generated the TCR beta libraries. TCRdb re-called the 5' RACE reads through MiXCR, storing one row per CDR3 protein. Among about 540,000 distinct CDR3 sequences listed, roughly 12% were seen once. This clonotype was counted a few times. Its antigen is as yet unknown. V lost 4 bases and J lost 5, with 15 bases in between. This CDR3 is 14 amino acids long. CDR1 and CDR2 (germline): SGDLS, YYNGEE. The chain has TRBV9 and TRBJ1-1; D uncertain. The clonotype comes from a male donor with ankylosing spondylitis. Specimen: blood, either unsorted or a sorted T cell fraction (not recorded which). The CDR3 region is CASSPRRRETEAFF. The CDR3 bases are TGTGCCAGCAGCCCTCGGCGCCGAGAGACTGAAGCTTTCTTT.